Below, 30 T cell receptor beta chains from the same sample are listed, as sequenced in a study of CD8+ T cells in alopecia areata. The sequencing template was cDNA reverse transcribed from extracted RNA. The assay was immunoSEQ multiplex PCR, and TCRdb's table has in-frame clones only and misses some. The sample has roughly 200,000 clones, 35% to 40% seen once. Treatment specified: oral pan-JAK inhibitor, 5-10 mg twice daily. Sequencing was performed on CD4+ T cells sorted from blood, taken between weeks 30 and 35, from a patient treated with tofacitinib. The receptor source for this set is a human donor with alopecia areata.

DNA for the CDR3: TGTGCCTGGAAGAAGAACACTGAAGCTTTCTTT. Translation gives CAWKKNTEAFF. The chain links TRBV30 to TRBJ1-1; D not certain. The CDR3 contains 11 residues. V was trimmed by 4 bases and J by 1 base, leaving 4 bases between them. The germline V gene has CDR1 GTSNPN and CDR2 SVGIG (reference sequence).

The rearrangement joins TRBV6-6 to TRBJ1-6, with D perhaps TRBD1 (6 bases). The V end was cut by 7 bases, the J end by 7 bases, with 14 bases between. The CDR3 loop spans 14 amino acids. The germline V gene encodes CDR1 MNHNY and CDR2 SVGAGI (reference sequence). The chain's CDR3 is CASTFRGQNSPLHF. CDR3 nucleotide sequence: TGTGCCAGCACCTTCCGGGGGCAAAATTCACCCCTCCACTTT.

This chain connects TRBV30 to TRBJ2-1; a possible D gene is TRBD1 (7 bases). Germline loops: CDR1 GTSNPN, CDR2 SVGIG (reference sequence). CDR3 size: 17 residues. Trimming removed 8 bases from V and 0 bases from J, with 23 bases in between. CDR3: CALRGGTAGSSYNEQFF. CDR3 coding DNA: TGTGCCCTGAGAGGGGGGACAGCAGGCAGCTCCTACAATGAGCAGTTCTTC.

The rearrangement joins TRBV6-5 to TRBJ2-1; D is perhaps TRBD2 (5 bases). The CDR3 has 15 amino acids. From germline, CDR1 is MNHEY and CDR2 SVGAGI. Trimming removed 5 bases from V and 0 bases from J, with 11 bases in between. This CDR3 is CASSRRDPSYNEQFF. For the CDR3, the DNA is TGTGCCAGCAGTCGCCGGGATCCCTCCTACAATGAGCAGTTCTTC.

The CDR3 region is CASSAHGGNSPLHF. The CDR3 bases are TGTGCCAGCAGCGCCCACGGGGGAAATTCACCCCTCCACTTT. The chain carries TRBV9 and TRBJ1-6, with D possibly matching TRBD1 (5 bases). CDR1 is SGDLS and CDR2 is YYNGEE in the germline V gene. The CDR3 extends over 14 amino acids. V lost 3 bases and J lost 7, with 11 bases in between.

This clone showed up just a few times. The CDR3 is CAESTGANEQFF. The CDR3 bases are TGTGCCGAGAGTACGGGAGCCAATGAGCAGTTCTTC. The chain employs TRBV7-9 and TRBJ2-1, with D possibly TRBD2 on 6 matching bases. Trimming took off 11 bases at V and 6 bases at J, with 14 bases between the two ends. This CDR3 has 12 amino acids. Germline CDR1 SEHNR, CDR2 FQNEAQ (reference sequence).

This clone was counted at least ten times. This sequence joins TRBV7-2 and TRBJ1-5; 7 bases map to TRBD1. This CDR3 spans 13 amino acids. V lost 5 bases to trimming and J lost 2 bases; unmatched junction nucleotides: 0. Germline loops: CDR1 SGHTA, CDR2 FQGNSA. CDR3 DNA sequence: TGTGCCAGCAGCGGACAGGGCAATCAGCCCCAGCATTTT. Protein: CASSGQGNQPQHF.

Concerning this clone itself: Other DNA sequences in this specimen translate into the identical CDR3. The chain uses TRBV18 and TRBJ2-5; D unclear. V was shortened by 3 bases and J by 0 bases, with 2 bases between the two germline ends. Germline V gives CDR1 KGHSH, CDR2 LQKENI. The CDR3 runs 12 residues. As DNA, the CDR3 is TGTGCCAGCTCACCCAACCAAGAGACCCAGTACTTC. As protein: CASSPNQETQYF. Full variable domain (outside the CDR3, taken from reference TRBV18 and TRBJ2-5): NAGVMQNPRHLVRRRGQEARLRCSPMKGHSHVYWYRQLPEEGLKFMVYLQKENIIDESGMPKERFSAEFPKEGPSILRIQQVVRGDSAAYFCASSPNQETQYFGPGTRLLVL.

The table lists this clone with a few counts. The genes are TRBV6-1 and TRBJ2-3; possibly TRBD1 for D (5 bases). Germline CDR1 and CDR2: MNHNS and SASEGT. There are 13 residues in the CDR3. V lost 5 bases and J 2 bases, leaving 8 bases between the germline ends. The CDR3 coding sequence is TGTGCCAGCAGTTTACAGGACACAGATACGCAGTATTTT. This codes for CASSLQDTDTQYF.

This clone was observed a handful of times. This rearrangement joins TRBV30 to TRBJ1-1; tentative D call: TRBD1 (6 bases). Trimming took 1 base from V and 4 from J, leaving 13 bases between them. This CDR3 has 14 residues. Germline CDR1 and CDR2: GTSNPN and SVGIG (reference sequence). CDR3 sequence (DNA): TGTGCCTGGAGTGGATACAGGGTGCGCACTGAAGCTTTCTTT. It specifies CAWSGYRVRTEAFF.

The rearrangement uses TRBV7-6 and TRBJ2-7; tentative D call: TRBD1 (5 bases). V shed 2 bases and J shed 3 bases, with 8 bases lying between them. Germline values: CDR1 SGHVS, CDR2 FNYEAQ. CDR3 length: 13 amino acids. CDR3 sequence reads: CASSLRQGYEQYF. The CDR3 coding sequence is TGTGCCAGCAGCTTAAGGCAGGGCTACGAGCAGTACTTC.

This clone has a handful of counts. The rearrangement joins TRBV7-2 to TRBJ1-5, with 7 bases identical to TRBD1. V trimming: 2 bases; J trimming: 7 bases; junction bases outside the gene matches: 5. The CDR3 consists of 14 residues. Germline V gene data show CDR1 as SGHTA and CDR2 as FQGNSA. The CDR3 nucleotides read TGTGCCAGCAGCTTAATACAGGGGAGGCAGCCCCAGCATTTT. This codes for CASSLIQGRQPQHF.

This clone occurred a few times. The gene calls are TRBV29-1 and TRBJ2-3, with D perhaps TRBD2 (5 bases). Trimming stripped 5 bases from V and 9 bases from J, with 15 bases between. Looked up from germline, CDR1 is SQVTM and CDR2 is ANQGSEA. This CDR3 contains 12 residues. CDR3 DNA sequence: TGCAGCGTTAGAGTCCCTAGAGGGACGCAGTATTTT. Residues: CSVRVPRGTQYF.

The chain uses TRBV6-1 and TRBJ2-5, with 8 bases that match TRBD2. Germline lookup yields CDR1 MNHNS and CDR2 SASEGT. The CDR3 has 17 amino acids. Unmatched junction bases numbered 11, after V lost 3 bases and J lost 2 bases. The CDR3 region is CASSDLRGREVQETQYF. In DNA, the CDR3 is TGTGCCAGCAGTGACCTCCGCGGGCGGGAGGTGCAAGAGACCCAGTACTTC.

This clone occurred many times. This chain joins TRBV14 and TRBJ2-1; 8 bases match TRBD1. The trim removed 1 base at V and 9 bases at J, leaving 2 bases unmatched. This CDR3 region has 13 residues. The germline V gene has CDR1 SGHDN and CDR2 FVKESK. Here the CDR3 reads CASSQAGQGEQFF. DNA for the CDR3: TGTGCCAGCAGCCAAGCAGGACAGGGTGAGCAGTTCTTC.

This rearrangement joins TRBV19 to TRBJ2-5; 9 positions match TRBD2. This CDR3 is 15 amino acids long. The V gene's germline CDR1 is LNHDA and CDR2 SQIVND (reference sequence). Losses at the gene ends were 4 bases for V and 3 bases for J; bases not matched to a gene: 6. CDR3 nucleotide sequence: TGTGCCAGTAGTAAGGGGACTAGCCTTGAAGAGACCCAGTACTTC. Its translation is CASSKGTSLEETQYF.

There are a few counts of this clone. The gene calls are TRBV5-1 and TRBJ1-1; D may be TRBD1 (5 bases). There are 16 residues in the CDR3. Trimming cost V 4 bases and J 0 bases, with 16 bases left between them. CDR1 is SGHRS, CDR2 YFSETQ, per germline. CDR3 residues: CASSPSGTALNTEAFF. The CDR3 nucleotides are TGCGCCAGCAGCCCATCCGGGACGGCCTTGAACACTGAAGCTTTCTTT.

The chain carries TRBV6-6 and TRBJ2-7; D unresolved. This CDR3 has 13 amino acids. The V end was cut by 2 bases, the J end by 5 bases, with 10 bases between. CDR1 is MNHNY, CDR2 SVGAGI, per germline (reference sequence). CDR3 nucleotide sequence: TGTGCCAGCAGTTACGGGCCCGGTGACGAGCAGTACTTC. Translation: CASSYGPGDEQYF.

This clone turned up a few times. The chain joins TRBV5-1 to TRBJ2-7; D not certain. This CDR3 spans 15 amino acids. Germline CDR1 SGHRS, CDR2 YFSETQ. Trimming removed 0 bases from V and 6 bases from J, with 16 bases in between. CDR3 DNA sequence: TGCGCCAGCAGCTTGGTATTTCGCGGCCCCAGCGAGCAGTACTTC. Translated, it gives CASSLVFRGPSEQYF.

The table lists this clone with a few counts. V is TRBV5-1 and J is TRBJ2-7; TRBD1 matches 7 bases. The germline gives CDR1 SGHRS, CDR2 YFSETQ. This CDR3 is 16 amino acids long. V trimming: 4 bases; J trimming: 6 bases; junction bases outside the gene matches: 16. CDR3 residues: CASSKVTGTERGEQYF. The DNA for the CDR3 is TGCGCCAGCAGCAAAGTTACCGGGACAGAAAGGGGCGAGCAGTACTTC.

Notes on this clone: Other DNA sequences in the same sample also yield this CDR3. The chain links TRBV29-1 to TRBJ1-1; no clear D gene. Germline V CDR1 and CDR2: SQVTM, ANQGSEA. CDR3 size: 12 residues. Trimming left V 4 bases short and J 0 bases short, with 6 bases between. This CDR3 is CSVGRLNTEAFF. The CDR3 DNA is TGCAGCGTTGGTCGCTTGAACACTGAAGCTTTCTTT.

This clone was detected a few times. At the DNA level, this CDR3 is encoded by other sequences in the same sample as well. The chain carries TRBV7-2 and TRBJ1-2; D possibly corresponds to TRBD1 (6 bases). The germline V gene has CDR1 SGHTA and CDR2 FQGNSA. Trimming stripped 4 bases from V and 2 bases from J, with 8 bases between. The CDR3 extends over 13 amino acids. Here the CDR3 reads CASSSGQNYGYTF. DNA for the CDR3: TGTGCCAGCAGCTCGGGACAAAACTATGGCTACACCTTC.

The chain has TRBV4-1 and TRBJ2-1; D is undetermined. This CDR3 has 16 amino acids. Trimming removed 1 base at V and 5 bases at J, with 15 bases between. Per the germline V gene, CDR1 is MGHRA and CDR2 is YSYEKL. The CDR3 DNA follows: TGCGCCAGCAGCCAAGTGGCGAAACGATTCCACAATGAGCAGTTCTTC. It encodes CASSQVAKRFHNEQFF.

This clone has more than one count but fewer than ten. The chain joins TRBV6-5 to TRBJ1-1; D gene uncertain. Per germline, CDR1 MNHEY and CDR2 SVGAGI. This CDR3 has 15 amino acids. Trimming left V 0 bases short and J 8 bases short, with 16 bases between. DNA of the CDR3: TGTGCCAGCAGTTACTCGACGTGGCAGAGTGCCGAAGCTTTCTTT. Translating gives CASSYSTWQSAEAFF.

The chain carries TRBV2 and TRBJ1-2; the match to TRBD1 covers 7 bases. The CDR3 covers 14 residues. Per the germline V gene, CDR1 is SNHLY and CDR2 is FYNNEI. V shed 5 bases, J shed 2 bases, and the junction held 5 bases outside the gene matches. For the CDR3, the DNA is TGTGCCAGCAGTAAGACAGGGTTAAACTATGGCTACACCTTC. This sequence encodes CASSKTGLNYGYTF.

The rearrangement uses TRBV7-6 and TRBJ1-2; D might be TRBD1 (5 bases). The CDR3 extends over 16 amino acids. Germline lookup yields CDR1 SGHVS and CDR2 FNYEAQ. V lost 3 bases, J lost 8 bases, and 22 bases lay in between. The CDR3 sequence: CASSLGLRDQSGGYTF. CDR3 sequence (DNA): TGTGCCAGCAGCTTGGGACTCCGGGACCAATCGGGGGGCTACACCTTC.

There are a few counts of this clone. This chain joins TRBV9 and TRBJ2-2; tentatively, D is TRBD2 (6 bases). The germline gives CDR1 SGDLS, CDR2 YYNGEE. V was trimmed by 0 bases and J by 0 bases, leaving 9 bases between them. CDR3 length: 16 residues. The CDR3 here is CASSVEGGPNTGELFF. The DNA for the CDR3 is TGTGCCAGCAGCGTAGAAGGAGGGCCGAACACCGGGGAGCTGTTTTTT.

Only one count was recorded for this clone. The V gene is TRBV7-2, the J gene TRBJ2-5; D call uncertain. This CDR3 is 15 amino acids long. Looked up from germline, CDR1 is SGHTA and CDR2 is FQGNSA. V was pared by 4 bases and J by 5 bases, with 17 bases between. CDR3 residues: CASSYSNLGGETQYF. The CDR3 region has the DNA TGTGCCAGCAGCTACTCTAACTTGGGTGGCGAGACCCAGTACTTC.

The chain employs TRBV27 and TRBJ1-2; TRBD1 matches 12 bases. Germline assignment: CDR1 MNHEY and CDR2 SMNVEV (reference sequence). The CDR3 runs 16 residues. Trimming cost V 6 bases and J 2 bases; bases outside gene matches: 7. The CDR3 here is CASSRDRGRENYGYTF. The CDR3 bases are TGTGCCAGCAGCCGGGACAGGGGGCGGGAAAACTATGGCTACACCTTC.

V usage is TRBV29-1 and J usage is TRBJ2-4; no firm D call. V lost 4 bases, J lost 0 bases, and 7 bases lay in between. The V gene's germline CDR1 is SQVTM and CDR2 ANQGSEA. The CDR3 runs 13 residues. CDR3 region: CSVGQLAKNIQYF. DNA for the CDR3: TGCAGCGTTGGACAACTAGCCAAAAACATTCAGTACTTC. Full variable domain (outside the CDR3, taken from reference TRBV29-1 and TRBJ2-4): SAVISQKPSRDICQRGTSLTIQCQVDSQVTMMFWYRQQPGQSLTLIATANQGSEATYESGFVIDKFPISRPNLTFSTLTVSNMSPEDSSIYLCSVGQLAKNIQYFGAGTRLSVL.